This T cell receptor beta chain came from a study of blood T cells in healthy people across ages. General study results and limits: Diversity was estimated from one million T cells, and these estimates were considered underestimates.

The CDR3 covers 16 residues. V was clipped by 3 bases and J by 2 bases; unmatched bases: 7. The germline V gene encodes CDR1 SGHTA and CDR2 FQGNSA. Primed by a sample-barcoded 5' primer and a J-beta primer mix, a second PCR proceeded for 7 to 11 cycles. TCRdb re-analysed the 5' RACE reads in MiXCR, keeping a single row per CDR3 protein. The sample holds around 1,100,000 distinct CDR3 sequences, 35% to 40% seen once. Caucasian individuals from Russia who were healthy and aged roughly 6 to 95 acted as donors. This clonotype occurred a few times. Its antigen is as yet unknown. This rearrangement joins TRBV7-2 to TRBJ2-1; TRBD2 agrees at 7 bases. The sequenced sample consisted of blood. This clonotype was obtained from a man between 18 and 29 years old in good health. CDR3 region: CASSLRQRGAYNEQFF. Here the CDR3 DNA reads TGTGCCAGCAGCTTGAGACAGCGGGGAGCCTACAATGAGCAGTTCTTC.